Here is one TCR beta chain with its context. This sample is drawn from a study of PD-L1 blockade in urothelial cancer. Only in-frame clones appear in the TCRdb table, and some are missing; sequencing was by immunoSEQ multiplex PCR. The data contain 35,000 or so clones, about 86% of them singletons. With 3 bases removed from V and 0 bases from J, the gap between germline ends came to 11 bases. Germline-derived CDR1 and CDR2 are LNHDA and SQIVND (reference sequence). This CDR3 has 15 amino acids. This TCR was recovered from a man aged 60 to 75 with urothelial cancer. Material: PBMCs, obtained around atezolizumab (anti-PD-L1) treatment. The chain carries TRBV19 and TRBJ1-1; TRBD1 is a possible D gene (5 bases). Written as DNA, the CDR3 is TGTGCCAGTAGTATCGACAGAGTTATGAACACTGAAGCTTTCTTT. This sequence encodes CASSIDRVMNTEAFF.